The 13 T cell receptor beta chains below were found in one sample sequenced in a study of graft-versus-host responses after intestinal transplantation. Data came from immunoSEQ multiplex PCR; TCRdb stores just in-frame clones and leaves some out. The data show 12,000 or so clones, roughly 77% seen once. Graft specimens yielded both intraepithelial and lamina propria lymphocytes. The sequencing used ileum tissue, collected about 150 days after intestinal transplantation. The receptors were sampled from a human patient who received an intestinal transplant, so some T cells may come from the graft donor.

J is TRBJ2-7 and V is TRBV29-1, with a weak D call TRBD1 (7 bases). Trimming took 8 bases from V and 6 from J, leaving 17 bases between them. The CDR3 spans 12 residues. Germline V gives CDR1 SQVTM, CDR2 ANQGSEA. CDR3 loop: CSTGGGYAEQYF. CDR3 coding DNA: TGCAGCACCGGAGGGGGCTACGCCGAGCAGTACTTC.

V is TRBV10-3 and J is TRBJ1-1, with unresolved D. The CDR3 is 11 amino acids. Germline CDR1 and CDR2: ENHRY and SYGVKD. V was cut by 4 bases and J by 6 bases, with 6 bases left in between. As DNA, the CDR3 is TGTGCCATCAGTGGTCTTGCTGAAGCTTTCTTT. This gives the protein CAISGLAEAFF.

The chain uses TRBV19 and TRBJ1-1, with D possibly matching TRBD1 (5 bases). The CDR3 is made up of 13 amino acids. Germline lookup yields CDR1 LNHDA and CDR2 SQIVND (reference sequence). V shed 5 bases and J shed 5 bases, with 12 bases lying between them. The CDR3 region is CASSGAGWTEAFF. The CDR3, as DNA: TGTGCCAGTAGTGGGGCCGGCTGGACTGAAGCTTTCTTT.

This chain joins TRBV7-8 and TRBJ2-3, with D perhaps TRBD2 (5 bases). The germline V and J ends were trimmed by 6 bases and 6 bases, with 7 bases remaining between them. This CDR3 has 11 residues. The germline V gene encodes CDR1 SGHVS and CDR2 FQNEAQ. This chain's CDR3 is CASRRGDTQYF. The CDR3 DNA sequence: TGTGCCAGCAGACGAGGGGATACGCAGTATTTT.

The rearrangement uses TRBV6-1 and TRBJ2-1; 14 bases match TRBD2. V lost 6 bases and J lost 4; bases outside the gene matches: 2. Germline V gene sequence: CDR1 MNHNS, CDR2 SASEGT. CDR3 length: 15 residues. As DNA, the CDR3 is TGTGCCAGCAGAGGGACTAGCGGGGGTTACAATGAGCAGTTCTTC. This codes for CASRGTSGGYNEQFF.

The V call is TRBV27, the J call TRBJ2-3, with D perhaps matching TRBD2 (5 bases). Between the trimmed V and J ends, which lost 5 bases and 0 bases, there was a span of 9 bases. The CDR3 has 14 amino acids. The germline CDR1 and CDR2 sequences are MNHEY and SMNVEV (reference sequence). This CDR3 reads CASSPGSSTDTQYF. As DNA, the CDR3 is TGTGCCAGCAGTCCGGGATCAAGCACAGATACGCAGTATTTT.

The CDR3 DNA reads TGTGCCAGCAGGTCGTGGACAGACCCGATGCTAACCCAGTACTTC. This translates into CASRSWTDPMLTQYF. The chain links TRBV2 to TRBJ2-5, with a possible D match to TRBD1 (6 bases). The CDR3 totals 15 residues. Germline V gene data show CDR1 as SNHLY and CDR2 as FYNNEI. V lost 6 bases and J lost 8, with 22 bases in between.

The chain is built from TRBV11-2 and TRBJ2-1; 11 nucleotides line up with TRBD2. The ends lost 4 bases at V and 5 bases at J; junction bases unmatched: 7. Germline assignment: CDR1 SGHAT and CDR2 FQNNGV. The CDR3 consists of 16 residues. The DNA for the CDR3 is TGTGCCAGCAGCTCCTGGACTAGCGGGCCGAACAATGAGCAGTTCTTC. It yields the protein CASSSWTSGPNNEQFF.

V is TRBV6-4 and J is TRBJ2-1; D might be TRBD1 (6 bases). This CDR3 contains 16 residues. Trimming stripped 4 bases from V and 6 bases from J, with 19 bases between. Looked up from germline, CDR1 is MRHNA and CDR2 is SNTAGT. The CDR3, as DNA: TGTGCCAGCAGTGCCCGTCCAGGGGCGCCTGGCAATGAGCAGTTCTTC. Translated, it gives CASSARPGAPGNEQFF.

V usage is TRBV4-1 and J usage is TRBJ1-2, with 7 bases fitting TRBD1. Trimming took 3 bases from V and 1 from J; bases not matched to a gene: 8. The germline CDR1 and CDR2 sequences are MGHRA and YSYEKL. This CDR3 has 16 amino acids. The CDR3 sequence is CASSQVSGTDNYGYTF. As DNA, the CDR3 is TGCGCCAGCAGCCAGGTCTCCGGGACAGATAACTATGGCTACACCTTC.

The rearrangement links TRBV5-6 to TRBJ1-3; possibly TRBD1 for D (5 bases). The CDR3 totals 16 residues. V dropped 0 bases and J dropped 4 bases, with 14 bases sitting between them. CDR1 SGHDT and CDR2 YYEEEE come from the germline V gene. Written as DNA, the CDR3 is TGTGCCAGCAGCTTGGTATGGGATCAGGGAGGAAACACCATATATTTT. Protein sequence: CASSLVWDQGGNTIYF.

The gene calls are TRBV5-4 and TRBJ2-5, with TRBD2 identical over 8 bases. The junction had 8 bases not matched to a gene; V was cut back by 0 bases and J by 4 bases. Germline CDR1 reads SGHNT; CDR2 reads YYREEE (reference sequence). This CDR3 has 16 amino acids. CDR3 in DNA: TGTGCCAGCAGCTTGGGGGCCGGGGGGGCTGTAGAGACCCAGTACTTC. Translated: CASSLGAGGAVETQYF.

The chain combines TRBV11-2 with TRBJ2-1, with TRBD2 matching over 7 bases. The CDR3 covers 15 residues. The V gene end was trimmed by 6 bases and the J gene end by 6 bases; junction bases not matched to a gene: 11. The germline V gene encodes CDR1 SGHAT and CDR2 FQNNGV. The CDR3 DNA follows: TGTGCCAGCAGTTCAGGACTAGGCAAGGGCAATGAGCAGTTCTTC. Translation gives CASSSGLGKGNEQFF.